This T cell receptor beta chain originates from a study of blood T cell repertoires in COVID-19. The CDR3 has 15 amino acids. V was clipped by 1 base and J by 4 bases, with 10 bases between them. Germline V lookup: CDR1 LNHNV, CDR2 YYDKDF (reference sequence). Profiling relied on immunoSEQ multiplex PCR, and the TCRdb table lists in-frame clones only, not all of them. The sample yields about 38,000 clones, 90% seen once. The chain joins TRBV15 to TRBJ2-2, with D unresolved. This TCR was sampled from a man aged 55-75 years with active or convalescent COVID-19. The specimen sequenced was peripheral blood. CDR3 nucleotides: TGTGCCACCAGCAGAGGTCTAGTTGGCACCGGGGAGCTGTTTTTT. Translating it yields CATSRGLVGTGELFF.